The entry below gives a single T cell receptor beta chain sequence along with its context. The antigen is undetermined. These data belong to a study of T cell responses to AZD1222 COVID-19 vaccine. Method: immunoSEQ multiplex PCR; TCRdb's copy keeps in-frame clones and lacks some. Here the sample spans about 86,000 clones, around 89% being singletons. Study-level findings and limits: Donors were mostly white British, more females; clonal diversity possibly underestimated. Breadth and depth of Spike-specific TCRs rose after two AZD1222 doses.

Germline values: CDR1 MNHNY, CDR2 SVGAGI (reference sequence). This CDR3 has 15 amino acids. Trimming cost V 0 bases and J 4 bases, with 12 bases left between them. This receptor was identified in an adult who received the AZD1222 COVID-19 vaccine. The input for sequencing was peripheral blood, taken 28 days after the second AZD1222 dose. This sequence joins TRBV6-6 and TRBJ1-2, with D possibly being TRBD1 (5 bases). CDR3 coding DNA: TGTGCCAGCAGTTACTCTCTGCCCCAGGGCTATGGCTACACCTTC. It translates to CASSYSLPQGYGYTF.